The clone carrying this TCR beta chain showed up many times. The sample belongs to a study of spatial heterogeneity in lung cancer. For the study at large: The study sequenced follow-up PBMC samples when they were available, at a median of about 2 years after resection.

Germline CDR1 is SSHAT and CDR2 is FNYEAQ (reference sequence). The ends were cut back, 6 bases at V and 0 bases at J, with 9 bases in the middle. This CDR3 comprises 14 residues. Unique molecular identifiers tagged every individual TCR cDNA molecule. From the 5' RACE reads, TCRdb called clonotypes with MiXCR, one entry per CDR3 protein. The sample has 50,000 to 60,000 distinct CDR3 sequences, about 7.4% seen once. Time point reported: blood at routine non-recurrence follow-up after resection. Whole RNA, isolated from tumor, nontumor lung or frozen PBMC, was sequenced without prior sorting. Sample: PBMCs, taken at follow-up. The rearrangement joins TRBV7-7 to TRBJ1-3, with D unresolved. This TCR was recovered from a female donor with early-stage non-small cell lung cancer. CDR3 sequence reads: CASSPSLSGNTIYF. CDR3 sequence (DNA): TGTGCCAGCAGTCCTTCCCTCTCTGGAAACACCATATATTTT.